This T cell receptor (beta chain) was recorded in a study of T cell changes during pregnancy in multiple sclerosis. Only in-frame clones appear in the TCRdb table, and some are missing; sequencing was by immunoSEQ multiplex PCR. The sample carries tens of thousands of clones, 90% recorded once. This TCR was recovered from a female donor in good health, enrolled as a control in a pregnancy study. The sample was peripheral blood, taken in the first trimester of pregnancy.

The CDR3: CSVETQGTGQPQHF. The CDR3 DNA reads as TGCAGCGTTGAAACGCAGGGAACAGGCCAGCCCCAGCATTTT. V is TRBV29-1 and J is TRBJ1-5, with D tentatively TRBD1 (5 bases). The CDR3 extends over 14 amino acids. Germline V gene data show CDR1 as SQVTM and CDR2 as ANQGSEA. The ends were cut back, 2 bases at V and 7 bases at J, with 15 bases in the middle.